At least ten counts were recorded for the clone carrying this T cell receptor beta chain. The CDR3 is 14 amino acids. Germline V gene lookup returns CDR1 LNHNV and CDR2 YYDKDF (reference sequence). V lost 1 base to trimming and J lost 11 bases, with 17 bases between them. This sample is part of a study of blood T cell repertoires in COVID-19. About the study: Whether acute or convalescent, the COVID-19 samples came from the United States, Italy and Spain. PBMCs, B-cell-depleted T cells, or T cells were the source of the cDNA or gDNA that made up the material.

Here immunoSEQ multiplex PCR was the method, and the copy in TCRdb shows in-frame clones only, minus some. The data contain roughly 200,000 clones, roughly 90% of them singletons. The sequence was collected from a man aged 18 to 35 with active or convalescent COVID-19. Material: peripheral blood. The chain combines TRBV15 with TRBJ1-1, with D maybe TRBD1 (5 bases). The CDR3 bases are TGTGCCACCAGCAGAGGGGGGGATCCCCCGGTGGCTTTCTTT. The encoded protein is CATSRGGDPPVAFF.